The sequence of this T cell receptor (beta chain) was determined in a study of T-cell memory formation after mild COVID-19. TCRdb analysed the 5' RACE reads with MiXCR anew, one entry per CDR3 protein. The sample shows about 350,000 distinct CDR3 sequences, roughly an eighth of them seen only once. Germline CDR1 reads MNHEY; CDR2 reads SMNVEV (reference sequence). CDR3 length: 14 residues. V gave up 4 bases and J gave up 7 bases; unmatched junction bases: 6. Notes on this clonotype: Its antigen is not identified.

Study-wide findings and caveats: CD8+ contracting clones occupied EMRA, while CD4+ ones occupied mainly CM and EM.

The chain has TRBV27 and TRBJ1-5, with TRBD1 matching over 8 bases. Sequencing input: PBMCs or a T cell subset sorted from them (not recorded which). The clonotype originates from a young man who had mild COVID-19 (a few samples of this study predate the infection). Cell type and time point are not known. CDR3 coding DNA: TGTGCCAGCAGTTCTCTGGGACAGGCCCAGCCCCAGCATTTT. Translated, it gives CASSSLGQAQPQHF.